These 27 T cell receptor beta chains were sequenced from one sample in a study of blood T cell repertoires in COVID-19. Assay used: immunoSEQ multiplex PCR; TCRdb lists only in-frame clones, some missing. The data contain 350,000 or so clones, approximately 91% of them singletons. The sequenced sample was PBMCs or T cells enriched from blood (not recorded which). The receptor source for this set is a woman aged 25 to 39 who had been exposed to COVID-19.

Only one count was recorded for this clone. The CDR3 sequence: CASSQSRASLNTEAFF. The DNA of the CDR3 is TGCGCCAGCAGTCAATCAAGAGCTTCCCTGAACACTGAAGCTTTCTTT. The chain combines TRBV23-1 with TRBJ1-1; no clear D. TRBV23-1 is identified as an open reading frame with a role that is uncertain. This CDR3 is built from 16 residues. The V end was cut by 0 bases, the J end by 0 bases, with 11 bases between.

The chain joins TRBV1 to TRBJ2-1; TRBD2, as called in the table, went unchecked against the DNA. TRBV1 represents a pseudogene. CDR3 length: 19 residues. The CDR3 here is CTSTPKAEGLSSSYNEQFF. The CDR3, as DNA: TGCACCAGCACCCCGAAAGCGGAGGGCCTCTCTAGCTCCTACAATGAGCAGTTCTTC.

The V gene is TRBV11-2, the J gene TRBJ2-2; 7 nucleotides agree with TRBD1. The CDR3 runs to 15 residues. J lost 3 bases, V lost 5 bases, and 6 bases had no gene match. Germline assignment: CDR1 SGHAT and CDR2 FQNNGV. The CDR3 region has the DNA TGTGCCAGCAGCCCCCGACAGGGCCACACCGGGGAGCTGTTTTTT. It is translated as CASSPRQGHTGELFF.

This clone was detected once. This chain links TRBV9 with TRBJ2-2; no reliable D call. The CDR3 loop spans 12 amino acids. Germline V CDR1 and CDR2: SGDLS, YYNGEE. Trimming removed 1 base at V and 5 bases at J, with 3 bases between. CDR3 bases: TGTGCCAGCAGCGTATATACCGGGGAGCTGTTTTTT. This encodes CASSVYTGELFF.

This rearrangement joins TRBV27 to TRBJ2-7; a weak D match, TRBD1 (6 bases). Germline CDR1 MNHEY, CDR2 SMNVEV (reference sequence). The CDR3 spans 13 residues. V was cut by 9 bases and J by 3 bases, with 15 bases left in between. The CDR3 nucleotides are TGTGCCAGTAAACCCGGGACATACTACGAGCAGTACTTC. It specifies CASKPGTYYEQYF.

The CDR3 DNA reads as TGTGCCAGCAGTGGACGGGGGGCCGACACTGAAGCTTTCTTT. Encoded protein: CASSGRGADTEAFF. The chain employs TRBV7-9 and TRBJ1-1, with D tentatively TRBD1 (6 bases). V lost 6 bases and J 3 bases, leaving 14 bases between the germline ends. CDR1 SEHNR and CDR2 FQNEAQ come from the germline V gene (reference sequence). CDR3 length: 14 amino acids.

This clone was counted a single time. J is TRBJ2-1 and V is TRBV28, with 10 positions matching TRBD2. The CDR3 consists of 15 residues. Germline CDR1 is MDHEN and CDR2 is SYDVKM. J was trimmed by 8 bases and V by 6 bases; bases with no gene match: 10. The CDR3 DNA reads as TGTGCCAGCAGAAATACCGGGACTAGCGAGTATGAGCAGTTCTTC. The encoded protein is CASRNTGTSEYEQFF.

This chain uses TRBV7-3 with TRBJ2-1, with D unclear. V was shortened by 8 bases and J by 7 bases, with 9 bases between the two germline ends. The CDR3 extends over 11 amino acids. Per the germline V gene, CDR1 is SGHTA and CDR2 is FQGTGA. The CDR3 sequence: CASGAGNEQFF. The CDR3 nucleotides read TGTGCCAGCGGAGCCGGGAATGAGCAGTTCTTC.

V and J are TRBV19 and TRBJ2-2; TRBD2 might be the D (5 bases). This CDR3 is built from 14 residues. Trimming stripped 7 bases from V and 7 bases from J, with 16 bases between. Germline-derived CDR1 and CDR2 are LNHDA and SQIVND (reference sequence). For the CDR3, the DNA is TGTGCCAGTAAGGAAGGAGCCGGAGGCGGGGAGCTGTTTTTT. It specifies CASKEGAGGGELFF.

This clone has a handful of counts. V usage is TRBV10-3 and J usage is TRBJ2-1, with D possibly matching TRBD2 (6 bases). Germline V gene sequence: CDR1 ENHRY, CDR2 SYGVKD. Deletions cut 4 bases from V and 7 bases from J, with 20 bases between. The CDR3 has 16 amino acids. The CDR3 protein is CAISVDSASALNEQFF. The CDR3 DNA sequence: TGTGCCATCAGTGTTGACTCGGCTAGCGCACTTAATGAGCAGTTCTTC.

V and J are TRBV24-1 and TRBJ1-1, with D tentatively TRBD1 (5 bases). V gave up 5 bases and J gave up 1 base, with 16 bases separating them. This CDR3 comprises 16 residues. Germline values: CDR1 KGHDR, CDR2 SFDVKD. The CDR3 DNA sequence: TGTGCCACCAGTGGTGGGGGGTCAAGGCCGAACACTGAAGCTTTCTTT. This encodes CATSGGGSRPNTEAFF.

In its sample, this clone was seen once. This chain uses TRBV9 with TRBJ1-2, with D tentatively TRBD1 (6 bases). The CDR3 covers 14 residues. Germline V gene data show CDR1 as SGDLS and CDR2 as YYNGEE. Trimming shortened V by 2 bases and J by 4 bases, and 12 bases separated the two germline ends. The CDR3 DNA is TGTGCCAGCAGCGTCGGGGGGCCGGGCTATGGCTACACCTTC. This gives the protein CASSVGGPGYGYTF.

This chain joins TRBV19 and TRBJ2-5, with TRBD2 matching 9 bases. V lost 7 bases, J lost 2 bases, and 2 bases stayed unmatched. The CDR3 contains 13 residues. The germline gives CDR1 LNHDA, CDR2 SQIVND (reference sequence). The CDR3 is CASTLAGQETQYF. For the CDR3, the DNA is TGTGCCAGTACTCTAGCGGGACAAGAGACCCAGTACTTC. The full variable domain, its missing parts supplied by reference TRBV19 and TRBJ2-5, is DGGITQSPKYLFRKEGQNVTLSCEQNLNHDAMYWYRQDPGQGLRLIYYSQIVNDFQKGDIAEGYSVSREKKESFPLTVTSAQKNPTAFYLCASTLAGQETQYFGPGTRLLVL.

The genes are TRBV20-1 and TRBJ1-2; no clear D. V dropped 0 bases and J dropped 7 bases, with 6 bases sitting between them. This CDR3 comprises 11 residues. CDR1 is DFQATT, CDR2 SNEGSKA, per germline (reference sequence). Here the CDR3 reads CSARDPRGYTF. The CDR3 DNA follows: TGCAGTGCTAGAGACCCCCGTGGCTACACCTTC.

The chain couples TRBV1 to TRBJ2-1; the table's D call TRBD2 went unverified against the DNA. TRBV1 is a pseudogene. The length of the CDR3 is 18 residues. This chain's CDR3 is CTSSWDSGGRGSYNEQFF. As DNA, the CDR3 is TGCACCAGCAGCTGGGATAGCGGCGGCCGGGGCTCCTACAATGAGCAGTTCTTC.

The chain carries TRBV29-1 and TRBJ2-5, with D possibly matching TRBD2 (5 bases). Germline V lookup: CDR1 SQVTM, CDR2 ANQGSEA. This CDR3 has 11 residues. V dropped 6 bases and J dropped 5 bases, with 10 bases sitting between them. CDR3 sequence reads: CSVVLGETQYF. In DNA form, the CDR3 reads TGCAGCGTCGTACTAGGGGAGACCCAGTACTTC. The variable domain in full, with the rest retrieved from reference TRBV29-1 and TRBJ2-5, is SAVISQKPSRDICQRGTSLTIQCQVDSQVTMMFWYRQQPGQSLTLIATANQGSEATYESGFVIDKFPISRPNLTFSTLTVSNMSPEDSSIYLCSVVLGETQYFGPGTRLLVL.

The chain links TRBV18 to TRBJ2-7; 7 nucleotides agree with TRBD2. V was pared by 6 bases and J by 2 bases, with 13 bases of the junction left unmatched. Per the germline V gene, CDR1 is KGHSH and CDR2 is LQKENI. The CDR3 is 16 amino acids. CDR3 amino acids: CASSPQGAGYTYEQYF. Written as DNA, the CDR3 is TGTGCCAGCTCCCCCCAAGGAGCGGGGTACACCTACGAGCAGTACTTC.

This clone has more than one count but fewer than ten. CDR3 sequence: CASSSQGAEGYTF. CDR3 DNA: TGTGCCAGCAGCTCTCAGGGGGCAGAAGGCTACACCTTC. The genes are TRBV7-9 and TRBJ1-2; TRBD1 matches at 8 bases. CDR3 length: 13 amino acids. Looked up from germline, CDR1 is SEHNR and CDR2 is FQNEAQ (reference sequence). The ends lost 4 bases at V and 8 bases at J; junction bases unmatched: 6.

This clone showed up just a few times. The chain links TRBV18 to TRBJ2-1, with 9 bases aligning to TRBD1. CDR1 and CDR2 (germline): KGHSH, LQKENI. After removal of 4 bases from V and 6 bases from J, the junction contained 7 bases not matched to a gene. The length of the CDR3 is 15 residues. DNA of the CDR3: TGTGCCAGCTCACGGGGACAGGGACTTTTCAATGAGCAGTTCTTC. The encoded protein is CASSRGQGLFNEQFF.

The chain has TRBV27 and TRBJ2-7, with a tentative D call TRBD2 (5 bases). CDR3 length: 14 amino acids. The germline CDR1 and CDR2 sequences are MNHEY and SMNVEV (reference sequence). Trimming cost V 3 bases and J 4 bases, with 13 bases left between them. The CDR3 loop is CASSLTTRGYEQYF. CDR3 nucleotides: TGTGCCAGCAGTTTGACTACCCGGGGATACGAGCAGTACTTC.

The chain has TRBV7-9 and TRBJ2-1, with D perhaps matching TRBD1 (5 bases). V dropped 2 bases and J dropped 8 bases, with 19 bases sitting between them. The CDR3 loop spans 16 amino acids. Germline V CDR1 and CDR2: SEHNR, FQNEAQ (reference sequence). CDR3 DNA: TGTGCCAGCAGCTTAAGGCCCAGGGCATCTACTGATGAGCAGTTCTTC. Its protein is CASSLRPRASTDEQFF.

J is TRBJ1-1 and V is TRBV3-1 (or the pseudogene TRBV3-2), with 8 bases identical to TRBD1. This CDR3 spans 11 amino acids. Germline assignment: CDR1 LGHDT and CDR2 YNNKEL (reference sequence). Trimming removed 4 bases from V and 11 bases from J; junction bases left unmatched: 3. DNA for the CDR3: TGTGCCAGCAGCCGGGACAGGCGGGCTTTCTTT. Amino acid sequence: CASSRDRRAFF.

The CDR3 nucleotides are TGTGCCAGTAGTATTTCTCCGGTCGGCGAGCAGTACTTC. It codes for CASSISPVGEQYF. The chain uses TRBV19 and TRBJ2-7; the D is unclear. The CDR3 sequence is 13 residues long. V was shortened by 3 bases and J by 6 bases, with 12 bases between the two germline ends. Germline V gene lookup returns CDR1 LNHDA and CDR2 SQIVND (reference sequence). Using reference TRBV19 and TRBJ2-7 for the parts outside the CDR3, the full variable domain is DGGITQSPKYLFRKEGQNVTLSCEQNLNHDAMYWYRQDPGQGLRLIYYSQIVNDFQKGDIAEGYSVSREKKESFPLTVTSAQKNPTAFYLCASSISPVGEQYFGPGTRLTVT.

CDR3 sequence (DNA): TGTGCCAGCATTGGACAGGATGAAAAACTGTTTTTT. Translating gives CASIGQDEKLFF. The rearrangement uses TRBV6-5 and TRBJ1-4; 7 nucleotides align to TRBD1. This CDR3 spans 12 amino acids. Per the germline V gene, CDR1 is MNHEY and CDR2 is SVGAGI. Trimming took 7 bases from V and 6 from J; bases not matched to a gene: 2.

The chain couples TRBV7-2 to TRBJ2-1, with D maybe TRBD2 (5 bases). The CDR3 length is 15 residues. Germline CDR1 and CDR2: SGHTA and FQGNSA. Trimming took off 1 base at V and 2 bases at J, with 9 bases between the two ends. For the CDR3, the DNA is TGTGCCAGCAGCTTAGTAGGACTCGCCTACAATGAGCAGTTCTTC. Translating it yields CASSLVGLAYNEQFF.

This chain uses TRBV7-8 with TRBJ1-1; D may be TRBD1 (5 bases). V lost 0 bases and J lost 6, with 8 bases in between. The CDR3 length is 13 residues. In germline, CDR1 is SGHVS, CDR2 FQNEAQ. The CDR3 coding sequence is TGTGCCAGCAGCTTAGCAGGGGTATCTGAAGCTTTCTTT. Amino acid sequence: CASSLAGVSEAFF.

V usage is TRBV7-8 and J usage is TRBJ1-1; TRBD1 is a possible D gene (5 bases). Looked up from germline, CDR1 is SGHVS and CDR2 is FQNEAQ. V lost 2 bases, J lost 7 bases, and 14 bases lay in between. The CDR3 covers 14 residues. For the CDR3, the DNA is TGTGCCAGCAGCTTAAAGGACACTCTTTTTGAAGCTTTCTTT. Translated: CASSLKDTLFEAFF.